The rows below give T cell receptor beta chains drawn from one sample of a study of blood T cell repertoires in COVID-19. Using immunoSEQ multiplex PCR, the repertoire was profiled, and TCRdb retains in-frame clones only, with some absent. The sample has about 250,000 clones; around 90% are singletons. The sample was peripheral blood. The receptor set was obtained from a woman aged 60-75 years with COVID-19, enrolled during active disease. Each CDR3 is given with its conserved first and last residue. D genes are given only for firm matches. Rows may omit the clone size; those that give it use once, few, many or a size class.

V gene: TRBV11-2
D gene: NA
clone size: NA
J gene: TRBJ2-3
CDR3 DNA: TGTGCCAGCAGCCCAGGGGACCGAGTCCCAGATACGCAGTATTTT
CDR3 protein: CASSPGDRVPDTQYF

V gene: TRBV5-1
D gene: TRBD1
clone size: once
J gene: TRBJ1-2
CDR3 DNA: TGCGCCAGCAGCCCGACAGGGAGCAACTATGGCTACACCTTC
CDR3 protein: CASSPTGSNYGYTF

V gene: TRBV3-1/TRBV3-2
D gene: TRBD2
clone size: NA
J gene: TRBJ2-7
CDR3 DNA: TGTGCCAGCAGCCGAGCGGGGGGTTCCTACGAGCAGTACTTC
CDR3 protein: CASSRAGGSYEQYF

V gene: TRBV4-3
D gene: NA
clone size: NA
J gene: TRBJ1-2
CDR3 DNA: TGCGCCAGCAGCCAAGATCATGCGGGGGGCGCTTCTAGTGGCTACACCTTC
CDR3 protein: CASSQDHAGGASSGYTF

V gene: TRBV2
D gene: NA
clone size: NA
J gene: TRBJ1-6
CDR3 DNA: TGTGCCAGCAGCCTGGCCCCTCGTCCCCCCCTCCACTTT
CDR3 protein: CASSLAPRPPLHF

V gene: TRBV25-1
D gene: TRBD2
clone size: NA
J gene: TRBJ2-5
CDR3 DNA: TGTGCCAGCAGTGAACCAGCGGGGTCGGGGGAGACCCAGTACTTC
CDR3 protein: CASSEPAGSGETQYF

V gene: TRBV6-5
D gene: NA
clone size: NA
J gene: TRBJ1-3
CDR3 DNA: TGTGCCAGTGGGCGGGGGGCTATTGGAAACACCATATATTTT
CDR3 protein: CASGRGAIGNTIYF

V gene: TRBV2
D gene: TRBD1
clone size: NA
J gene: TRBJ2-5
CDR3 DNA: TGTGCCAGCAGTGTCGACAGGGGGCAAGAGACCCAGTACTTC
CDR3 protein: CASSVDRGQETQYF

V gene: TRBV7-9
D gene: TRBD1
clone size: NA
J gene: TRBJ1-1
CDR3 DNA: TGTGCCAGCAGCTTAACAGGGGGTTCGGGCACTGAAGCTTTCTTT
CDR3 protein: CASSLTGGSGTEAFF

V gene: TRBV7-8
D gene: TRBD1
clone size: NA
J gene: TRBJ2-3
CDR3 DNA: TGTGCCAGCAGCGGCGCCGGGACAGGGGTGGGAGATACGCAGTATTTT
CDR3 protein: CASSGAGTGVGDTQYF

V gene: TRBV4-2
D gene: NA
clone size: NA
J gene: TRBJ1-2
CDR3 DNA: TGTGCCAGCAGCCAGGGGGAGGGTACGGGGTATGGCTACACCTTC
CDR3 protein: CASSQGEGTGYGYTF

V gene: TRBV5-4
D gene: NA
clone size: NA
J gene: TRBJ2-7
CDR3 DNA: TGTGCCAGCAGCTTGAAACAGGGTGAGGCCTACGAGCAGTACTTC
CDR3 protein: CASSLKQGEAYEQYF

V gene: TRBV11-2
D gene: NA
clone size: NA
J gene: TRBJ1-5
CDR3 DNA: TGTGCCAGCAGCTTAGGCCCGGACAGTAAATGGCAGCCCCAGCATTTT
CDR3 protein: CASSLGPDSKWQPQHF

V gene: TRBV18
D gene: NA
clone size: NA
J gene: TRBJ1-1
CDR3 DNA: TGTGCCAGCTCACCATCAGAGAGGACTGAAGCTTTCTTT
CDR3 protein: CASSPSERTEAFF

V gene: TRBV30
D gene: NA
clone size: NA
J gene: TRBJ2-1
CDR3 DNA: TGTGCCTGGAGGAGGGACTTCTACAATGAGCAGTTCTTC
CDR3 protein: CAWRRDFYNEQFF

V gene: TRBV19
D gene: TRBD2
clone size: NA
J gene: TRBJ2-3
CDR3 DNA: TGTGCCAGTAGTATAGTCGGGTATAGCGGGGGGCCCACAGATACGCAGTATTTT
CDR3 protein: CASSIVGYSGGPTDTQYF

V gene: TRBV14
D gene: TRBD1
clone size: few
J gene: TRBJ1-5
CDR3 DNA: TGTGCCAGCAGCCAACACGGGACAGCTCCCTATCAGCCCCAGCATTTT
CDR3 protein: CASSQHGTAPYQPQHF

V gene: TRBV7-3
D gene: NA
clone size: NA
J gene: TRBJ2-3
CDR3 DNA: TGTGCCAGCAGCTTAAGTGGACACGAGACAGATACGCAGTATTTT
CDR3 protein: CASSLSGHETDTQYF

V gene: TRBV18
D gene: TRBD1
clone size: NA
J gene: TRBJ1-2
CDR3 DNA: TGTGCCAGCTCATCGGGGACAGGAGCTAACTATGGCTACACCTTC
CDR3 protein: CASSSGTGANYGYTF

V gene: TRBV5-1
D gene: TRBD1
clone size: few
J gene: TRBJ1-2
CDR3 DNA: TGCGCCAGCAGACAGGGGATGGGATCGGATGGCTACACCTTC
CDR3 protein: CASRQGMGSDGYTF

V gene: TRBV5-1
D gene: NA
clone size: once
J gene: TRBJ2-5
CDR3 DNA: TGCGCCAGCAGCCTAAGTAGCGTTGAGACCCAGTACTTC
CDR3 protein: CASSLSSVETQYF

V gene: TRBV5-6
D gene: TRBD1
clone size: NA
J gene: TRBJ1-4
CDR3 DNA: TGTGCCAGCTCCGGGGACAGGGGTTCAACTAATGAAAAACTGTTTTTT
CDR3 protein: CASSGDRGSTNEKLFF

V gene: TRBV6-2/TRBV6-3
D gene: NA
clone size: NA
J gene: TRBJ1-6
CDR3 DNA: TGTGCCAGCAGTCTCCGACGGAGCTCCTATAATTCACCCCTCCACTTT
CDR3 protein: CASSLRRSSYNSPLHF

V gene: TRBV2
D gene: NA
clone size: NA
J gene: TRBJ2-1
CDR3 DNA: TGTGCCAGCAGTGAGAGAAGTCGGGGTGATGAGCAGTTCTTC
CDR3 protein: CASSERSRGDEQFF

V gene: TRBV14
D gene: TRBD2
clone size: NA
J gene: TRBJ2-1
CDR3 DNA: TGTGCCAGCAGCCAAGAATCCCGGGGGGGCAGGGATGAGCAGTTCTTC
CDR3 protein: CASSQESRGGRDEQFF

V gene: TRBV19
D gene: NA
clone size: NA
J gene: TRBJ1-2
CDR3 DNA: TGTGCCAGTAGTATAGTGAGGGGGTACTATGGCTACACCTTC
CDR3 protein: CASSIVRGYYGYTF

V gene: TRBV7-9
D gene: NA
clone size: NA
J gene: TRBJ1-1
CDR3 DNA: TGTGCCAGCAGCCTCCTAGGGAGACAGGTGAAGGGGAACACTGAAGCTTTCTTT
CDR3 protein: CASSLLGRQVKGNTEAFF

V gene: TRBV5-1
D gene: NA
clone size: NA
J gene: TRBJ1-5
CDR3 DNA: TGCGCCAGCAGCTTGGATCCCGGGAGGGGACAGCCCCAGCATTTT
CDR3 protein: CASSLDPGRGQPQHF

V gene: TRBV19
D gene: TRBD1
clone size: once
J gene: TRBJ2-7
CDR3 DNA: TGTGCCAGTAGCCTAGACAGGGACTACGAGCAGTACTTC
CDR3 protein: CASSLDRDYEQYF

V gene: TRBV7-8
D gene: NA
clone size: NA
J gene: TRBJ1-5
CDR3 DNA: TGTGCCAGCAGCTTCAACAGGGTCTATCAGCCCCAGCATTTT
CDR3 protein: CASSFNRVYQPQHF

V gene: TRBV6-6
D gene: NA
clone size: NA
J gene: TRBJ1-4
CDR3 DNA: TGTGCCAGCAGTTCCGGGTCCGCTAATGAAAAACTGTTTTTT
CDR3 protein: CASSSGSANEKLFF

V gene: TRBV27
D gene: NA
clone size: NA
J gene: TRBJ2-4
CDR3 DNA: TGTGCCAGCAGTTTAGACAAGTCAGGTATTCAGTACTTC
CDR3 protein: CASSLDKSGIQYF

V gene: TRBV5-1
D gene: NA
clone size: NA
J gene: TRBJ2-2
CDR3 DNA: TGCGCCAGCAGCATCGGTGGTATCAACACCGGGGAGCTGTTTTTT
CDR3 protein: CASSIGGINTGELFF

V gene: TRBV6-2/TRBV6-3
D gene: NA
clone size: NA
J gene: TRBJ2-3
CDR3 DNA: TGTGCCAGCAGTTACTCTCCGGGAGTAACAGATACGCAGTATTTT
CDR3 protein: CASSYSPGVTDTQYF

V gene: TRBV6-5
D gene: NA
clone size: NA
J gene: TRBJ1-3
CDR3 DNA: TGTGCCAGCAGATCAGGGGTTGCTGGAAACACCATATATTTT
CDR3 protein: CASRSGVAGNTIYF

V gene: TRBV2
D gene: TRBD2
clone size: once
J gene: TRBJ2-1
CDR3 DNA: TGTGCCAGCAGACAGGGGCTAGCGGGGGCCAATGAGCAGTTCTTC
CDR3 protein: CASRQGLAGANEQFF

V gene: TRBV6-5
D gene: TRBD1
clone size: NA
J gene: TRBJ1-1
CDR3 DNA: TGTGCCAGCAGTTACAGGGGGCCGAACACTGAAGCTTTCTTT
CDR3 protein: CASSYRGPNTEAFF

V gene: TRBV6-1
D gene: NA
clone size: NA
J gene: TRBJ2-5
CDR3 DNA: TGTGCCAGCAGTGAACAGGGCGTAGGGATAGAGACCCAGTACTTC
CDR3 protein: CASSEQGVGIETQYF

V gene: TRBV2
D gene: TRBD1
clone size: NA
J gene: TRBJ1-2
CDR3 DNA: TGTGCCAGCACCCTTAACAGGGGGGAGGATGGCTACACCTTC
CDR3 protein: CASTLNRGEDGYTF

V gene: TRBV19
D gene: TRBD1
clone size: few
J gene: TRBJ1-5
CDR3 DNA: TGTGCCAGTAGTATAGAGGGACAGGGGGCGCGACAGCCCCAGCATTTT
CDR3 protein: CASSIEGQGARQPQHF

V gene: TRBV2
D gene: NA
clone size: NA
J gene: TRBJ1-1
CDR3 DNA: TGTGCAGGGGGGGCGAACACTGAAGCTTTCTTT
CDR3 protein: CAGGANTEAFF

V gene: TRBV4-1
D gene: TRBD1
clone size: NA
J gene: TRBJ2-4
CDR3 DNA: TGCGCCAGCAGCCAAGATTTCTCCGGACAGGCGGCCATTCAGTACTTC
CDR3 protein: CASSQDFSGQAAIQYF

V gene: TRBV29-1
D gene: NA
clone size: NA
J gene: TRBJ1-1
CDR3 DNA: TGCAGCGTTGAAGGAGTCTCGAGGGCCACTGAAGCTTTCTTT
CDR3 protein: CSVEGVSRATEAFF

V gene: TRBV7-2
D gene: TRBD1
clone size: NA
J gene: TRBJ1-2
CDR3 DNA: TGTGCCAGCAGCTTAATGGGGACAGGGGTCTATGGCTACACCTTC
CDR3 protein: CASSLMGTGVYGYTF

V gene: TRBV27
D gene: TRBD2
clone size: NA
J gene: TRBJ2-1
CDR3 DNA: TGTGCCAGCAGTTCCCTCGGAAGACTAGCGACCGATGAGCAGTTCTTC
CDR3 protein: CASSSLGRLATDEQFF

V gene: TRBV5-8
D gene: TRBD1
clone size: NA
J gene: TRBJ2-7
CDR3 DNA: TGTGCCAGCAGCCCTCCTGCCAGGACAGGGCCCTACGAGCAGTACTTC
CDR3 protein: CASSPPARTGPYEQYF

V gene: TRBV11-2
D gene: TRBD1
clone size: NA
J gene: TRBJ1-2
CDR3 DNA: TGTGCCAGCAGCTTAGGCAGGGGGCGGAGGTTCTATGGCTACACCTTC
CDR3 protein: CASSLGRGRRFYGYTF

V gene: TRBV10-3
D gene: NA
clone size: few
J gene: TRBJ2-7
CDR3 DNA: TGTGCCATCAGTGAATCTCCAGGTTCCTACGAGCAGTACTTC
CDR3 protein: CAISESPGSYEQYF